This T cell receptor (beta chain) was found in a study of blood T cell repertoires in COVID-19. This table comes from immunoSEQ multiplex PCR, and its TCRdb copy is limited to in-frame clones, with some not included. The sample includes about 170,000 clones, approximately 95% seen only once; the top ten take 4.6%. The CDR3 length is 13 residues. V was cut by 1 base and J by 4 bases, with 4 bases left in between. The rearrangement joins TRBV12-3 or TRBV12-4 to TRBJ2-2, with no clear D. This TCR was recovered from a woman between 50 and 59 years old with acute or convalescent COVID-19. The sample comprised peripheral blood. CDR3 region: CASSLGATGELFF. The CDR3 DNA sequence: TGTGCCAGCAGTTTAGGGGCCACCGGGGAGCTGTTTTTT.